The 4 T cell receptor beta chains listed next were all sequenced from one sample in a study of cytomegalovirus exposure and HLA in healthy donors. Vbeta (60) and Jbeta (13) primers were used in the PCR. TCRdb's copy holds only in-frame clones and misses some; the assay was immunoSEQ multiplex PCR. The table shows about 150,000 clones, with approximately 81% occurring only once. Sequencing used PBMCs. The receptors were sampled from a boy between 2 and 10 years old in good health and CMV-seronegative.

The V call is TRBV19, the J call TRBJ2-7; 10 bases agree with TRBD2. The germline V gene has CDR1 LNHDA and CDR2 SQIVND (reference sequence). CDR3 length: 14 amino acids. The J segment lost 2 bases and the V segment lost 8 bases, leaving 6 bases of the junction unmatched. The CDR3 here is CASSLAGAAYEQYF. The CDR3, as DNA: TGTGCCAGTTCTCTAGCGGGAGCCGCCTACGAGCAGTACTTC.

The rearrangement links TRBV6-5 to TRBJ1-1, with 7 bases that match TRBD1. Unmatched junction bases numbered 12, after V lost 7 bases and J lost 4 bases. Germline assignment: CDR1 MNHEY and CDR2 SVGAGI. CDR3 length: 15 amino acids. The CDR3 region has the DNA TGTGCCAGCACAGCGACAGGGATCGGTTTCACTGAAGCTTTCTTT. Translating gives CASTATGIGFTEAFF.

This chain uses TRBV14 with TRBJ2-1; TRBD2 agrees at 7 bases. The V and J ends lost 0 bases and 4 bases, in that order; junction bases with no gene match: 3. The germline V gene has CDR1 SGHDN and CDR2 FVKESK. The CDR3 consists of 15 residues. In DNA form, the CDR3 reads TGTGCCAGCAGCCAAGAGGGGGGGGTTTACAATGAGCAGTTCTTC. This gives the protein CASSQEGGVYNEQFF.

V usage is TRBV5-1 and J usage is TRBJ2-2; 9 bases line up with TRBD1. V trimming: 5 bases; J trimming: 3 bases; junction bases outside the gene matches: 11. This CDR3 comprises 17 residues. Germline V gives CDR1 SGHRS, CDR2 YFSETQ. The CDR3 nucleotides are TGCGCCAGCAGTCAGAATTACAGGGGGCACGACACCGGGGAGCTGTTTTTT. Translation gives CASSQNYRGHDTGELFF.